This paragraph reports one T cell receptor (beta chain). The CDR3 length is 16 residues. Germline CDR1 SGHVS, CDR2 FNYEAQ. Losses at the gene ends were 5 bases for V and 3 bases for J; bases not matched to a gene: 2. The sample comes from a study of blood T cell repertoires in COVID-19. Overall study: Sites across the United States, Italy and Spain contributed samples from acute and convalescent COVID-19. T cells, B-cell-depleted T cells, or PBMCs provided the cDNA or gDNA that served as material.

In the original processing: Amplification of reference gene primers provided the estimated nucleated cell counts. Method: immunoSEQ multiplex PCR; TCRdb's copy keeps in-frame clones and lacks some. Clonal size and the V and J genes are those of that table, whereas D and trimming came from the DNA. The data show 150,000 to 200,000 clones, around 80% seen once. Material: peripheral blood. The V call is TRBV7-6, the J call TRBJ2-2, with 14 bases that match TRBD2. This clonotype was sampled from a man younger than 45 with active or convalescent COVID-19. CDR3 nucleotides: TGTGCCAGCAGCCCGACTAGCGGGGGGGACACCGGGGAGCTGTTTTTT. Translating gives CASSPTSGGDTGELFF. Filled out from reference TRBV7-6 and TRBJ2-2, the complete variable domain reads GAGVSQSPRYKVTKRGQDVALRCDPISGHVSLYWYRQALGQGPEFLTYFNYEAQQDKSGLPNDRFSAERPEGSISTLTIQRTEQRDSAMYRCASSPTSGGDTGELFFGEGSRLTVL.